This TCR beta chain was profiled in a study of T cells after yellow fever vaccination. TCRdb re-analysed the 5' RACE reads in MiXCR, keeping a single row per CDR3 protein. The data hold roughly 500,000 distinct CDR3 sequences, with 15% to 20% observed a single time. Points from the study as a whole: Re-detected after boosting: most primary clones, 96% of CD4 and 88% of CD8. The secondary response peaked faster, at day 5 versus 15, but was weaker.

Remarks on this clonotype: As yet, its antigen is unknown.

The clonotype comes from a man aged 25-45 years who received the YFV17D yellow fever vaccine. The specimen comprised PBMCs, sampled 15 days after the yellow fever booster vaccination.

CDR3 residues: CSFRPPSETQYF. Here the CDR3 DNA reads TGCAGCTTCCGACCGCCTAGTGAGACCCAGTACTTC. The chain uses TRBV29-1 and TRBJ2-5; D is unclear. The CDR3 has 12 residues. The germline V gene has CDR1 SQVTM and CDR2 ANQGSEA. V was cut by 8 bases and J by 5 bases, with 15 bases left in between.